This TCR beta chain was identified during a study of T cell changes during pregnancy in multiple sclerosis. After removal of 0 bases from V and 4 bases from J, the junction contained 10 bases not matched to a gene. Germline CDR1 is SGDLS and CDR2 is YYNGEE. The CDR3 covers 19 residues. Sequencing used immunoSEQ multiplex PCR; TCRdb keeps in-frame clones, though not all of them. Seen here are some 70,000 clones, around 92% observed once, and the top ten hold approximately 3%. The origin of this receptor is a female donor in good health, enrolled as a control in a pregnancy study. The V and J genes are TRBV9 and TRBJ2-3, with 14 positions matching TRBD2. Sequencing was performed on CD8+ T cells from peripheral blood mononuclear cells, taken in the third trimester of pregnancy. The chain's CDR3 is CASSVVSRGLAGEADTQYF. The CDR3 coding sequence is TGTGCCAGCAGCGTAGTCAGTCGGGGACTAGCGGGGGAGGCAGATACGCAGTATTTT. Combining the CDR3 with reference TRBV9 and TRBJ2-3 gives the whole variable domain DSGVTQTPKHLITATGQRVTLRCSPRSGDLSVYWYQQSLDQGLQFLIQYYNGEERAKGNILERFSAQQFPDLHSELNLSSLELGDSALYFCASSVVSRGLAGEADTQYFGPGTRLTVL.